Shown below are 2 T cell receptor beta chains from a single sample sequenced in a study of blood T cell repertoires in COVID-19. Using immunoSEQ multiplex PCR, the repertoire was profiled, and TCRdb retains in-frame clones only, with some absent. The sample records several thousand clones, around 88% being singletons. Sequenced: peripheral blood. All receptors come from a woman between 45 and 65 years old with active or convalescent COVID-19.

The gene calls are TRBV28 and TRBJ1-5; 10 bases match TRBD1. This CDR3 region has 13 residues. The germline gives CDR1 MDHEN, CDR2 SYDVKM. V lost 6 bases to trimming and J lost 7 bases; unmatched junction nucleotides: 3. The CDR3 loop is CASSWTGGQPQHF. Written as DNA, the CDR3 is TGTGCCAGCAGCTGGACAGGGGGGCAGCCCCAGCATTTT.

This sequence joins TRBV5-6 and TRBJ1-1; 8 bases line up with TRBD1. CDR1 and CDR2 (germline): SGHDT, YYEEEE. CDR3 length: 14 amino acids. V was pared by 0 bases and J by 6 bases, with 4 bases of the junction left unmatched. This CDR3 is CASSLGYRGSEAFF. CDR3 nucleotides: TGTGCCAGCAGCTTGGGGTACAGGGGGTCTGAAGCTTTCTTT.